Below, 5 T cell receptor beta chains from the same sample are listed, as sequenced in a study of shared clonotypes between healthy human individuals. The repertoire was sequenced with immunoSEQ multiplex PCR; TCRdb's copy has only in-frame clones and lacks some. The sample has about 320,000 clones, around 86% seen once; the top ten hold 16%. Sequenced material: memory CD8+ T cells sorted from blood. Subset described: CD45RO+ cells pooled with CCR7-negative TemRA cells. The receptor source for this set is a man between 18 and 35 years old in good health.

The rearrangement links TRBV28 to TRBJ2-2, with D possibly matching TRBD2 (6 bases). The CDR3 has 20 amino acids. V was cut by 7 bases and J by 1 base, with 28 bases left in between. Germline V gene sequence: CDR1 MDHEN, CDR2 SYDVKM. The CDR3 DNA is TGTGCCAGCAATACCCGGCCTAGCGCTAATACAAAGAAGAACACCGGGGAGCTGTTTTTT. The encoded protein is CASNTRPSANTKKNTGELFF. Variable domain in full (rest from reference TRBV28 and TRBJ2-2): DVKVTQSSRYLVKRTGEKVFLECVQDMDHENMFWYRQDPGLGLRLIYFSYDVKMKEKGDIPEGYSVSREKKERFSLILESASTNQTSMYLCASNTRPSANTKKNTGELFFGEGSRLTVL.

The genes are TRBV29-1 and TRBJ1-1, with D uncertain. Germline V gene lookup returns CDR1 SQVTM and CDR2 ANQGSEA. The V gene lost 3 bases and the J gene lost 1 base, with 6 bases spanning the gap. This CDR3 is 12 amino acids long. This CDR3 is CSVEPENTEAFF. The CDR3 DNA reads TGCAGCGTTGAGCCAGAGAACACTGAAGCTTTCTTT.

The V gene is TRBV6-5, the J gene TRBJ2-7, with D tentatively TRBD1 (5 bases). CDR1 and CDR2 from the germline V gene are MNHEY and SVGAGI. The CDR3 length is 13 residues. V lost 2 bases and J lost 6, with 11 bases in between. CDR3 sequence (DNA): TGTGCCAGCAGTTACGCCACAGGTAGCGAGCAGTACTTC. This translates into CASSYATGSEQYF.

This clone was seen just once. V and J are TRBV7-9 and TRBJ2-2; 9 nucleotides align to TRBD2. Germline assignment: CDR1 SEHNR and CDR2 FQNEAQ (reference sequence). The V segment lost 2 bases and the J segment 7 bases; nucleotides outside the gene matches: 14. The CDR3 totals 18 residues. The DNA for the CDR3 is TGTGCCAGCAGCTTAACAGGTCCTAGCGGGATTCGTGGCGGGGAGCTGTTTTTT. Translated: CASSLTGPSGIRGGELFF.

The chain is built from TRBV2 and TRBJ1-2; D uncertain. V was trimmed by 1 base and J by 6 bases, leaving 15 bases between them. This CDR3 contains 15 residues. In germline, CDR1 is SNHLY, CDR2 FYNNEI. CDR3 nucleotides: TGTGCCAGCAGTGAAGAGCGGGTCAGCTTTAATGGCTACACCTTC. Translation gives CASSEERVSFNGYTF.